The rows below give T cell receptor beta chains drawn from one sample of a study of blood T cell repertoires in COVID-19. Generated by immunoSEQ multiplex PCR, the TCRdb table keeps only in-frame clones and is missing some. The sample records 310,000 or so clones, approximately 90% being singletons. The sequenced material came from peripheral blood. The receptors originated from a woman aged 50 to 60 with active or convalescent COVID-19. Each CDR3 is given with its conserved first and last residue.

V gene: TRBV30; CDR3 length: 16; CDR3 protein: CAWSVKRGTGEETQYF
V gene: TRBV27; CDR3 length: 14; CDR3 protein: CASSFARVGYEQYF
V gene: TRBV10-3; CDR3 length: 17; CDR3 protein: CAIKRGRGDQANYGYTF
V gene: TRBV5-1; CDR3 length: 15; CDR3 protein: CASSFVASSTDTQYF
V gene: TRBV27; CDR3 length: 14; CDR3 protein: CASGTMAGGYGYTF
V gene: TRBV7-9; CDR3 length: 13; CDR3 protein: CASSFVVLTEAFF
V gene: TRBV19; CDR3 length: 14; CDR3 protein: CASKNPGGVETQYF
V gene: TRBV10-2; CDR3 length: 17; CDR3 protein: CATSSISTGSSYNEQFF
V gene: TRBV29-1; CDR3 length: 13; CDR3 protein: CSVSGTGSYEQYF
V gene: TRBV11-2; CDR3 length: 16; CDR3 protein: CASSLEQGAPQETQYF
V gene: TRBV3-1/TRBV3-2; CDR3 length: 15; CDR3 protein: CASNPGVGNTGELFF
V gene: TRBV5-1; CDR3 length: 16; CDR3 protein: CASSLGSGQGNYGYTF
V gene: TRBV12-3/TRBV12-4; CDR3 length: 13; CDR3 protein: CASRAGGRYGYTF
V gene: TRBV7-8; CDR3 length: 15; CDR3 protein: CASSFRSQGAYEQYF
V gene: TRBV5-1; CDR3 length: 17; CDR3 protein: CASSGWAGGLSTDTQYF
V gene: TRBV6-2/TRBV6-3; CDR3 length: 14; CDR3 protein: CASSNRRTGGTLHF
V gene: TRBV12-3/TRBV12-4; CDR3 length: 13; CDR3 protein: CASSLQDPYEQYF
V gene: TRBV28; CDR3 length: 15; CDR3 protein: CASSPFDRSYYEQYF
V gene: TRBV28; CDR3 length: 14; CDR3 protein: CASSSEREGLEQFF
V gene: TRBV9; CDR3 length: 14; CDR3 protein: CASSVQVQGREQYF